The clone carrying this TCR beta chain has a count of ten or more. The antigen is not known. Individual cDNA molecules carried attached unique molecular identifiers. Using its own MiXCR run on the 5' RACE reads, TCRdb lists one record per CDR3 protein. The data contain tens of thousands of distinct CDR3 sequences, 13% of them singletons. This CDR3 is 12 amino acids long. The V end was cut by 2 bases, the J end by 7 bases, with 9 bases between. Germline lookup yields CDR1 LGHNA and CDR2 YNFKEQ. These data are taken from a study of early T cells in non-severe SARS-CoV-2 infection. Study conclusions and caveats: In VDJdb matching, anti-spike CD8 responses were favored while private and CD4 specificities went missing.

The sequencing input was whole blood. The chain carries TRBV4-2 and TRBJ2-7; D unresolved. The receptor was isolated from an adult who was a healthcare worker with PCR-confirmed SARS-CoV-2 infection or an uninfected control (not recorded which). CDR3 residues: CASSQRAREQYF. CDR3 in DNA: TGTGCCAGCAGCCAAAGGGCACGGGAGCAGTACTTC.